Presented here are 23 T cell receptor beta chains from one specimen sequenced in a study of T cell responses to AZD1222 COVID-19 vaccine. The repertoire was sequenced with immunoSEQ multiplex PCR; TCRdb's copy has only in-frame clones and lacks some. In the table there are around 77,000 clones, about nine tenths of which are singletons. The source was peripheral blood, collected on day 0 of AZD1222 vaccination. These receptor sequences come from an adult in good health.

This clone was found a few times. The chain combines TRBV4-3 with TRBJ2-7; 7 positions agree with TRBD1. Germline V gives CDR1 LGHNA, CDR2 YSLEER. The trim removed 1 base at V and 3 bases at J, leaving 18 bases unmatched. The CDR3 has 19 amino acids. The CDR3 protein is CASSQVHLPFRDRVYEQYF. In DNA form, the CDR3 reads TGCGCCAGCAGCCAAGTTCACCTACCGTTCCGGGACAGAGTCTACGAGCAGTACTTC.

The rearrangement joins TRBV7-7 to TRBJ2-2; D is tentatively TRBD1 or TRBD2 (5 bases each). Trimming stripped 5 bases from V and 4 bases from J, with 17 bases between. Germline V gives CDR1 SSHAT, CDR2 FNYEAQ (reference sequence). The CDR3 has 16 residues. CDR3 DNA: TGTGCCAGCAGCCCCCTGGGCAGGGAGACCACCGGGGAGCTGTTTTTT. This encodes CASSPLGRETTGELFF.

This chain connects TRBV18 to TRBJ2-2; D is possibly TRBD2 (6 bases). The germline CDR1 and CDR2 sequences are KGHSH and LQKENI. V was cut by 1 base and J by 7 bases, with 13 bases left in between. This CDR3 contains 15 residues. The CDR3 loop reads CASSPRQEGSGELFF. The CDR3 coding sequence is TGTGCCAGCTCACCACGGCAGGAGGGAAGCGGGGAGCTGTTTTTT.

The chain joins TRBV28 to TRBJ2-1; TRBD1 agrees at 7 bases. This CDR3 spans 14 amino acids. The germline CDR1 and CDR2 sequences are MDHEN and SYDVKM. The V segment lost 7 bases and the J segment 5 bases; nucleotides outside the gene matches: 8. CDR3 residues: CASKETGNNNEQFF. The DNA of the CDR3 is TGTGCCAGCAAGGAGACAGGGAACAACAATGAGCAGTTCTTC.

The chain joins TRBV4-3 to TRBJ1-1, with a weak D call TRBD1 (5 bases). The CDR3 length is 15 residues. Germline V CDR1 and CDR2: LGHNA, YSLEER. V lost 0 bases and J 4 bases, leaving 12 bases between the germline ends. The CDR3 loop reads CASSQDIGGGTEAFF. CDR3 nucleotide sequence: TGCGCCAGCAGCCAAGATATCGGGGGGGGCACTGAAGCTTTCTTT.

This clone was picked up many times. The rearrangement joins TRBV5-4 to TRBJ1-4, with 8 bases lining up with TRBD1. The junction had 6 bases not matched to a gene; V was cut back by 0 bases and J by 11 bases. CDR3 length: 14 amino acids. CDR1 and CDR2 (germline): SGHNT, YYREEE (reference sequence). The CDR3 DNA reads as TGTGCCAGCAGCTTGGGACAGGGGTTCGACAAACTGTTTTTT. Its translation is CASSLGQGFDKLFF.

The rearrangement joins TRBV14 to TRBJ2-3, with D perhaps assigned TRBD1 or TRBD2 (5 bases each). This CDR3 has 17 residues. V lost 2 bases to trimming and J lost 2 bases, with 17 bases between them. The germline V gene has CDR1 SGHDN and CDR2 FVKESK. Written as DNA, the CDR3 is TGTGCCAGCAGCCAACCCCAGGGTATAGACTACACAGATACGCAGTATTTT. Translated, it gives CASSQPQGIDYTDTQYF.

The rearrangement uses TRBV6-1 and TRBJ1-1; D remains unclear. V was cut by 2 bases and J by 0 bases, with 13 bases left in between. The CDR3 extends over 16 amino acids. Germline CDR1 reads MNHNS; CDR2 reads SASEGT. CDR3 protein: CASSEQLPFVNTEAFF. The CDR3 DNA reads TGTGCCAGCAGTGAACAGCTACCTTTCGTGAACACTGAAGCTTTCTTT.

In DNA, the CDR3 is TGTGCCAGCAGCCCGGGACAGGGGAAAGGAAGCAATCAGCCCCAGCATTTT. Encoded protein: CASSPGQGKGSNQPQHF. The chain has TRBV5-8 and TRBJ1-5; TRBD1 aligns across 10 bases. This CDR3 spans 17 amino acids. The J segment lost 1 base and the V segment lost 4 bases, leaving 8 bases of the junction unmatched. In germline, CDR1 is SGHTS, CDR2 YDEGEE. Based on the CDR3 plus reference TRBV5-8 and TRBJ1-5, the full variable domain is EAGVTQSPTHLIKTRGQQATLRCSPISGHTSVYWYQQALGLGLQFLLWYDEGEERNRGNFPPRFSGRQFPNYSSELNVNALELEDSALYLCASSPGQGKGSNQPQHFGDGTRLSIL.

This sequence joins TRBV28 and TRBJ1-1; D gene ambiguous. CDR3 length: 11 amino acids. Trimming took 8 bases from V and 11 from J, leaving 15 bases between them. Germline CDR1 MDHEN, CDR2 SYDVKM. CDR3 region: CASSIDAGAFF. The DNA for the CDR3 is TGTGCCAGCTCGATCGATGCGGGGGCTTTCTTT.

The chain employs TRBV6-1 and TRBJ2-5; 12 nucleotides line up with TRBD2. The CDR3 has 16 residues. V trimming: 2 bases; J trimming: 5 bases; junction bases outside the gene matches: 6. Germline-derived CDR1 and CDR2 are MNHNS and SASEGT. Here the CDR3 reads CASSELTSGGRETQYF. The CDR3 bases are TGTGCCAGCAGTGAACTGACTAGCGGGGGCAGGGAGACCCAGTACTTC.

The chain uses TRBV19 and TRBJ1-6; D might be TRBD1 (5 bases). Trimming pared 1 base from V and 3 bases from J, leaving 7 bases between. CDR1 and CDR2 from the germline V gene are LNHDA and SQIVND (reference sequence). The CDR3 loop spans 15 amino acids. The CDR3 sequence is CASSIGRVYNSPLHF. DNA for the CDR3: TGTGCCAGTAGTATAGGCAGGGTCTATAATTCACCCCTCCACTTT.

The chain has TRBV19 and TRBJ2-1; D not resolved. The CDR3 contains 16 residues. CDR1 LNHDA and CDR2 SQIVND come from the germline V gene (reference sequence). V was pared by 5 bases and J by 0 bases, with 14 bases between. CDR3: CASSGRTPSSYNEQFF. DNA of the CDR3: TGTGCCAGTAGTGGACGGACCCCAAGCTCCTACAATGAGCAGTTCTTC.

The V gene is TRBV19, the J gene TRBJ2-3; 11 nucleotides match TRBD2. Trimming removed 5 bases from V and 5 bases from J; junction bases left unmatched: 6. CDR3 length equals 15 residues. Germline V gene data show CDR1 as LNHDA and CDR2 as SQIVND (reference sequence). The CDR3 is CASSESGLAGDTQYF. The CDR3 bases are TGTGCCAGTAGTGAGAGCGGACTAGCGGGAGATACGCAGTATTTT.

This clone has only one observation. V is TRBV2 and J is TRBJ1-2; D is unclear. Germline assignment: CDR1 SNHLY and CDR2 FYNNEI. The CDR3 is 13 residues long. With 3 bases removed from V and 7 bases from J, the gap between germline ends came to 12 bases. CDR3 loop: CASSDVPRTGYTF. The CDR3 nucleotides read TGTGCCAGCAGTGACGTACCAAGAACTGGCTACACCTTC.

This sequence joins TRBV27 and TRBJ1-4, with D tentatively TRBD1 (6 bases). V lost 5 bases and J lost 4, with 17 bases in between. Germline V gives CDR1 MNHEY, CDR2 SMNVEV (reference sequence). This CDR3 has 16 residues. DNA of the CDR3: TGTGCCAGCAGTCCCGACCTCGAGGGGGATAATGAAAAACTGTTTTTT. Its translation: CASSPDLEGDNEKLFF.

This clone was detected a few times. The identical CDR3 is also encoded by other nucleotide sequences in the sample. V usage is TRBV5-4 and J usage is TRBJ2-7, with 7 positions matching TRBD1. Germline CDR1 SGHNT, CDR2 YYREEE (reference sequence). V trimming: 0 bases; J trimming: 5 bases; junction bases outside the gene matches: 5. The CDR3 totals 14 residues. The CDR3 here is CASSLGQGFDEQYF. The CDR3, as DNA: TGTGCCAGCAGCTTGGGACAGGGTTTCGACGAGCAGTACTTC.

The chain combines TRBV27 with TRBJ2-5, with 7 bases lining up with TRBD2. The CDR3 length is 15 residues. From germline, CDR1 is MNHEY and CDR2 SMNVEV (reference sequence). The V segment lost 2 bases and the J segment 5 bases; nucleotides outside the gene matches: 8. The CDR3 region has the DNA TGTGCCAGCAGTTTACTGGCGGGGGAATGGGAGACCCAGTACTTC. It translates to CASSLLAGEWETQYF.

This chain connects TRBV24-1 to TRBJ2-4; 7 bases are shared with TRBD1. V was pared by 3 bases and J by 3 bases, with 4 bases of the junction left unmatched. Per the germline V gene, CDR1 is KGHDR and CDR2 is SFDVKD. This CDR3 spans 15 amino acids. CDR3 nucleotide sequence: TGTGCCACCAGTGATCCCGGGACAGACAAAAACATTCAGTACTTC. Its translation: CATSDPGTDKNIQYF.

This clone came up a few times. V and J are TRBV10-1 and TRBJ2-2, with 7 nucleotides matching TRBD1. With V trimmed by 0 bases and J by 3 bases, 4 bases remained unmatched. The V gene's germline CDR1 is WNHNN and CDR2 SYGVQD (reference sequence). The CDR3 loop spans 16 amino acids. CDR3 nucleotides: TGCGCCAGCAGTGAGTCGACAGGGTGGGACACCGGGGAGCTGTTTTTT. This gives the protein CASSESTGWDTGELFF.

V gene TRBV18 combines with J gene TRBJ2-3, with D perhaps matching TRBD1 (5 bases). Germline lookup yields CDR1 KGHSH and CDR2 LQKENI. CDR3 length: 15 amino acids. Trimming pared 1 base from V and 0 bases from J, leaving 8 bases between. The CDR3 nucleotides read TGTGCCAGCTCACCACAGAGACAGAGCACAGATACGCAGTATTTT. Its protein product is CASSPQRQSTDTQYF.

This chain joins TRBV11-2 and TRBJ2-3; D is undetermined. The V gene's germline CDR1 is SGHAT and CDR2 FQNNGV. The CDR3 has 12 amino acids. With 5 bases removed from V and 1 base from J, the gap between germline ends came to 4 bases. The CDR3 nucleotides read TGTGCCAGCAGCCAAGGCACAGATACGCAGTATTTT. Translating it yields CASSQGTDTQYF.

This rearrangement joins TRBV6-2 or TRBV6-3 to TRBJ2-7, with unresolved D. V was shortened by 2 bases and J by 3 bases, with 8 bases between the two germline ends. Germline CDR1 MNHEY, CDR2 SVGEGT. The CDR3 has 13 amino acids. The CDR3 DNA reads TGTGCCAGCAGTTACATACTGAGCTACGAGCAGTACTTC. This translates into CASSYILSYEQYF.